This T cell receptor beta chain originates from a study of STAT5B mutations in CD4+ large granular lymphocyte leukemia. Study outcomes and limitations: Top patient clones used TRBV06 genes more often: 8/27 versus 2/35 in controls. No patients shared main leukemic clonotypes, though approximately 26% appeared at low frequency elsewhere.

How the authors handled the data: A productive frequency of 2.59 x 10-5 was the lowest detectable. TCRdb keeps only in-frame clones here, not all; method: immunoSEQ multiplex PCR. That table supplies the V and J calls and clone size; D and trimming were determined from the DNA. The sample yields 20,000 to 25,000 clones, 79% seen once. Concerning this clone itself: Its matching antigen is unknown.

Buffy coats from healthy blood donors served as controls. The CDR3 covers 16 residues. J is TRBJ2-7 and V is TRBV12-1; the D call of TRBD2 is as the table states it, not checked on the DNA. TRBV12-1 is described as a pseudogene. The sequencing sample was made of CD4+ T cells from blood buffy coats. This clonotype was obtained from a human donor in good health. The chain's CDR3 is CASSERGAGGNYEQYF. The CDR3 coding sequence is TGTGCCAGCAGCGAGCGGGGAGCGGGAGGGAACTACGAGCAGTACTTC.